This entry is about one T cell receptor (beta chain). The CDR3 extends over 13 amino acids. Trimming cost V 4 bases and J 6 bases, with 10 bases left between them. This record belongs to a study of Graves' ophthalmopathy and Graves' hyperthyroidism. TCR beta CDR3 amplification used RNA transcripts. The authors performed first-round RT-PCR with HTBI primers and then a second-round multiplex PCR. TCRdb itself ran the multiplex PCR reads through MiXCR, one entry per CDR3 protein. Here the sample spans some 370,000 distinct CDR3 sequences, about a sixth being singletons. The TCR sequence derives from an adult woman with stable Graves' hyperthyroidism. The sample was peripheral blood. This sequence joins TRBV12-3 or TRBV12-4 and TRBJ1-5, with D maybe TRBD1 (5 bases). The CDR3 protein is CASSSQDSQPQHF. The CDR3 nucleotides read TGTGCCAGCAGTTCACAGGATTCTCAGCCCCAGCATTTT.